This TCR beta chain was captured by sequencing in a study of CD8 T cells in Susac syndrome. Sequencing of TCR beta was performed on blood CD8+ and CD4+ T cells. The multiple sclerosis controls, all treatment-naive patients, had relapsing-remitting disease that was stable or active. TEMRA cells underwent FACS enrichment and CD8+ and CD4+ T cells underwent negative isolation. With random hexamers, reverse transcription was performed on roughly 0.5 to 1 ug of RNA. One entry per CDR3 protein results from TCRdb running MiXCR on the immunoSEQ multiplex PCR reads. The table records 250,000 to 300,000 distinct CDR3 sequences, approximately 84% of them present only once. The TCR comes from a human donor with multiple sclerosis. The sample comprised CD8+ T cells from PBMCs.

This CDR3 is CASSPKSQVGEQFF. As DNA, the CDR3 is TGTGCCAGCAGCCCGAAATCTCAGGTCGGGGAGCAGTTCTTC. The genes are TRBV13 and TRBJ2-1; no clear D gene. V lost 5 bases and J 10 bases, leaving 18 bases between the germline ends. This CDR3 is built from 14 residues. The germline V gene encodes CDR1 PRHDT and CDR2 FYEKMQ (reference sequence). Supplemented by reference TRBV13 and TRBJ2-1, the full variable domain reads AAGVIQSPRHLIKEKRETATLKCYPIPRHDTVYWYQQGPGQDPQFLISFYEKMQSDKGSIPDRFSAQQFSDYHSELNMSSLELGDSALYFCASSPKSQVGEQFFGPGTRLTVL.